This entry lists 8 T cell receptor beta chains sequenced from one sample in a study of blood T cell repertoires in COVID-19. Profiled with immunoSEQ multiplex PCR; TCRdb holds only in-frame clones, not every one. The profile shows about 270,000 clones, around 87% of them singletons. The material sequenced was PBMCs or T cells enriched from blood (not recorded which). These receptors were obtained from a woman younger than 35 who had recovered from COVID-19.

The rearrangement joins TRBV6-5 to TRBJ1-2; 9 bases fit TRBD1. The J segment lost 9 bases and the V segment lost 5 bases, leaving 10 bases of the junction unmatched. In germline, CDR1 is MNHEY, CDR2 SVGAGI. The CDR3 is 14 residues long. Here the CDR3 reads CASSTSQTGGSYTF. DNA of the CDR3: TGTGCCAGCAGTACCTCTCAAACAGGGGGCAGCTACACCTTC.

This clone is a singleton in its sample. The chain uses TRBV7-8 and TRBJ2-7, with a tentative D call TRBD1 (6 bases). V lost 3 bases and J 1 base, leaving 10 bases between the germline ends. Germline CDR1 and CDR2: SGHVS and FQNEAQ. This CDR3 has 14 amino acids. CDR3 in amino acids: CASSFRGGSYEQYF. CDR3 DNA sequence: TGTGCCAGCAGCTTCAGAGGGGGTTCCTACGAGCAGTACTTC.

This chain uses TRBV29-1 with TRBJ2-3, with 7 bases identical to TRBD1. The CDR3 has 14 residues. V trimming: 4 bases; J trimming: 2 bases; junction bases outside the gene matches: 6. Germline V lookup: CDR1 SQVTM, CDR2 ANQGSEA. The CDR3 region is CSVVSGGVTDTQYF. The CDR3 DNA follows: TGCAGCGTTGTTTCAGGGGGAGTCACAGATACGCAGTATTTT.

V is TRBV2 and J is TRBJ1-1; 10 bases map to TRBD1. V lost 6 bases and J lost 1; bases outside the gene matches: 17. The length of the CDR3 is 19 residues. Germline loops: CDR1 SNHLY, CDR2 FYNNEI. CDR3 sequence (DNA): TGTGCCAGCAGCCTTATTAGGACAGGGGGTTATAGGGGGAACACTGAAGCTTTCTTT. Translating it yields CASSLIRTGGYRGNTEAFF.

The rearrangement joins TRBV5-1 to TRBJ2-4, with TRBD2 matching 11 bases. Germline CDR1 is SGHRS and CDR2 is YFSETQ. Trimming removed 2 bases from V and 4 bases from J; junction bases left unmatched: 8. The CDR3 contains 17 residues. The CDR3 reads CASSFKATSGEKNIQYF. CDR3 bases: TGCGCCAGCAGCTTCAAGGCGACTAGCGGGGAAAAAAACATTCAGTACTTC.

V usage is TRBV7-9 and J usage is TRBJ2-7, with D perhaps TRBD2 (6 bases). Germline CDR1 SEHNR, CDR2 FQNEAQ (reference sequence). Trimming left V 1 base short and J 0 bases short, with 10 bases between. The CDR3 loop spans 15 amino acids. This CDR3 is CASSLGGVGSYEQYF. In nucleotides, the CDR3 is TGTGCCAGCAGCTTAGGGGGGGTCGGCTCCTACGAGCAGTACTTC.

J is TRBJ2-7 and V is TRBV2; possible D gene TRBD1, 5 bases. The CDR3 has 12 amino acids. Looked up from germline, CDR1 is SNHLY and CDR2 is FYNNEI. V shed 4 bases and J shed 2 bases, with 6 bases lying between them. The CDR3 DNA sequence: TGTGCCAGCAGTGGACAGACCTACGAGCAGTACTTC. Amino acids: CASSGQTYEQYF. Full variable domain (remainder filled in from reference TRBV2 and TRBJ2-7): EPEVTQTPSHQVTQMGQEVILRCVPISNHLYFYWYRQILGQKVEFLVSFYNNEISEKSEIFDDQFSVERPDGSNFTLKIRSTKLEDSAMYFCASSGQTYEQYFGPGTRLTVT.

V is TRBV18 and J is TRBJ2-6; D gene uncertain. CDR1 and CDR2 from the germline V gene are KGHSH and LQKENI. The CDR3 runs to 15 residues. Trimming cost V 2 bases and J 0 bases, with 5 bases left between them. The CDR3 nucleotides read TGTGCCAGCTCACCAGGCCTCTCTGGGGCCAACGTCCTGACTTTC. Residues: CASSPGLSGANVLTF. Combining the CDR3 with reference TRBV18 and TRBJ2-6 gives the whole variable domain NAGVMQNPRHLVRRRGQEARLRCSPMKGHSHVYWYRQLPEEGLKFMVYLQKENIIDESGMPKERFSAEFPKEGPSILRIQQVVRGDSAAYFCASSPGLSGANVLTFGAGSRLTVL.